This TCR beta chain appears in the sequencing data of a study of blood T cell repertoires in COVID-19. At the level of the study: PBMCs, B-cell-depleted T cells, or T cells were the source of the cDNA or gDNA that made up the material.

Participants were aged about 18 to 90 years, lived in under 30 US areas, and enrolled virtually. Cohorts were determined from participant-reported clinical history. Up to 2 weeks before entering the study, exposed participants had met a COVID-19 case. TCRdb's table, derived via immunoSEQ multiplex PCR, lists solely in-frame clones and lacks some. The table has under 450,000 clones, roughly 92% seen once. The trim removed 5 bases at V and 2 bases at J, leaving 3 bases unmatched. The CDR3 is made up of 15 amino acids. This receptor was taken from a woman between 40 and 50 years old who had been exposed to COVID-19. The chain has TRBV6-7 and TRBJ2-1, with 10 bases that match TRBD2. TRBV6-7 is annotated as an ORF whose role is uncertain. Source material: PBMCs or T cells enriched from blood (not recorded which). Here the CDR3 reads CASSTSGGAYNEQFF. The CDR3 bases are TGTGCCAGCAGTACGAGCGGGGGGGCCTACAATGAGCAGTTCTTC.